The sequence of this T cell receptor beta chain was determined in a study of early T cells in non-severe SARS-CoV-2 infection. On the study more broadly: Chains were unpaired, as sequencing was done on bulk RNA from unsorted whole blood.

Molecules of cDNA were individually given unique molecular identifiers that were attached to them. MiXCR, applied by TCRdb to the 5' RACE reads, yields one record per CDR3 protein. This table holds around 44,000 distinct CDR3 sequences, approximately 6.2% found once. This clonotype was observed many times. V lost 5 bases to trimming and J lost 4 bases, with 12 bases between them. Germline CDR1 and CDR2: MNHNS and SASEGT. The CDR3 has 13 amino acids. The chain combines TRBV6-1 with TRBJ2-7, with D perhaps TRBD1 (6 bases). This receptor was identified in an adult who was a healthcare worker with PCR-confirmed SARS-CoV-2 infection or an uninfected control (not recorded which). This sample comprised whole blood, obtained at baseline. The DNA for the CDR3 is TGTGCCAGCAGTAAAACGCAGGGGTACGAGCAGTACTTC. It encodes CASSKTQGYEQYF.